Below, 13 T cell receptor beta chains from the same sample are listed, as sequenced in a study of response to subunit inactivated influenza vaccine. Each CDR3 protein gets one entry after TCRdb re-called the RT-PCR reads with MiXCR. The sample shows 650,000 to 800,000 distinct CDR3 sequences, less than 20% of them seen only once. This sample comprised PBMCs from blood, obtained more than 4 days after vaccination. These receptors were obtained from a man between 45 and 60 years old who received an inactivated influenza vaccine.

This clonotype occurred once. The rearrangement links TRBV5-1 to TRBJ2-3; 8 bases match TRBD1. The CDR3 has 16 amino acids. With 4 bases clipped from V and 3 bases from J, the junction kept 10 bases outside the gene matches. Germline lookup yields CDR1 SGHRS and CDR2 YFSETQ. The DNA for the CDR3 is TGCGCCAGCAGCCAAGACAGGGGAGTATCGACAGATACGCAGTATTTT. It translates to CASSQDRGVSTDTQYF.

This clonotype was counted only a few times. The CDR3 protein is CASSPGRGYEQYF. CDR3 in DNA: TGTGCCAGCAGCCCCGGCCGGGGCTACGAGCAGTACTTC. The chain combines TRBV13 with TRBJ2-7, with D possibly being TRBD2 (5 bases). V was shortened by 5 bases and J by 3 bases, with 11 bases between the two germline ends. This CDR3 is 13 amino acids long. The germline CDR1 and CDR2 sequences are PRHDT and FYEKMQ (reference sequence).

Note on this clonotype: A read error may explain this, as a much larger clone is one base away. The CDR3 sequence is CASNPDKNTEAFF. For the CDR3, the DNA is TGTGCCAGCAACCCGGACAAGAACACTGAAGCTTTCTTT. The rearrangement links TRBV28 to TRBJ1-1, with D maybe TRBD1 (5 bases). CDR1 MDHEN and CDR2 SYDVKM come from the germline V gene. The V end was cut by 7 bases, the J end by 1 base, with 10 bases between. The CDR3 has 13 residues.

J is TRBJ2-7 and V is TRBV28; D possibly uses TRBD1 or TRBD2 (5 bases each). Trimming pared 6 bases from V and 3 bases from J, leaving 15 bases between. Germline CDR1 is MDHEN and CDR2 is SYDVKM. CDR3 length: 14 residues. CDR3 amino acids: CASRPTGPNYEQYF. The CDR3 coding sequence is TGTGCCAGCAGACCTACGGGACCAAACTACGAGCAGTACTTC. The whole variable domain, filled in from reference TRBV28 and TRBJ2-7, reads DVKVTQSSRYLVKRTGEKVFLECVQDMDHENMFWYRQDPGLGLRLIYFSYDVKMKEKGDIPEGYSVSREKKERFSLILESASTNQTSMYLCASRPTGPNYEQYFGPGTRLTVT.

This clonotype has a handful of counts. The chain combines TRBV6-5 with TRBJ2-7; no reliable D call. The V end lost 1 base, the J end lost 2 bases, and 9 bases lay between the germline ends. CDR3 size: 14 residues. Germline lookup yields CDR1 MNHEY and CDR2 SVGAGI. The CDR3 loop reads CASSYYGPTYEQYF. The DNA of the CDR3 is TGTGCCAGCAGTTACTACGGGCCGACCTACGAGCAGTACTTC.

The gene calls are TRBV20-1 and TRBJ2-1; D gene uncertain. Germline V CDR1 and CDR2: DFQATT, SNEGSKA (reference sequence). The CDR3 is 14 residues long. V lost 1 base and J 9 bases, leaving 16 bases between the germline ends. Here the CDR3 DNA reads TGCAGTGCTAGAGGACCAGCCAGTTCTAGTGAGCAGTTCTTC. Its protein product is CSARGPASSSEQFF.

This clonotype was counted a few times. J is TRBJ2-1 and V is TRBV4-3; 7 positions match TRBD1. This CDR3 is 14 amino acids long. CDR1 is LGHNA, CDR2 YSLEER, per germline. V trimming: 1 base; J trimming: 7 bases; junction bases outside the gene matches: 4. CDR3 sequence reads: CASSQAQGWNEQFF. Written as DNA, the CDR3 is TGCGCCAGCAGCCAAGCACAGGGGTGGAATGAGCAGTTCTTC.

The DNA of the CDR3 is TGCAGTGCTAGACTGGGACATCAAAACACTGAAGCTTTCTTT. This translates into CSARLGHQNTEAFF. The gene calls are TRBV20-1 and TRBJ1-1; the D gene is possibly TRBD1 (6 bases). From germline, CDR1 is DFQATT and CDR2 SNEGSKA (reference sequence). V shed 2 bases and J shed 2 bases, with 12 bases lying between them. This CDR3 is 14 amino acids long.

The J gene is TRBJ1-2, the V gene TRBV7-2; the match to TRBD1 covers 7 bases. Germline assignment: CDR1 SGHTA and CDR2 FQGNSA. J lost 7 bases, V lost 5 bases, and 13 bases had no gene match. This CDR3 contains 15 residues. The CDR3 DNA is TGTGCCAGCAGCCAACCCGGGACAGCGAGAGGTGGCTACACCTTC. As protein: CASSQPGTARGGYTF.

This clonotype was detected a few times. The CDR3 DNA reads as TGCAGTGCTAGGGGCTCCAACTCCTACAATGAGCAGTTCTTC. It is translated as CSARGSNSYNEQFF. The genes are TRBV20-1 and TRBJ2-1; D is ambiguous. The CDR3 is made up of 14 amino acids. The germline V gene has CDR1 DFQATT and CDR2 SNEGSKA (reference sequence). The V gene lost 3 bases and the J gene lost 0 bases, with 9 bases spanning the gap.

This clonotype was picked up a small number of times. V is TRBV27 and J is TRBJ1-2; D possibly corresponds to TRBD1 (5 bases). Germline V gene lookup returns CDR1 MNHEY and CDR2 SMNVEV (reference sequence). The length of the CDR3 is 13 residues. The ends were cut back, 2 bases at V and 8 bases at J, with 12 bases in the middle. The CDR3 nucleotides are TGTGCCAGCAGTTTACAGGGCGCCGGGGGCTACACCTTC. It translates to CASSLQGAGGYTF.

This clonotype was seen ten or more times. The V call is TRBV12-3 or TRBV12-4, the J call TRBJ1-6, with 7 positions matching TRBD1. V dropped 6 bases and J dropped 9; count of bases not matched to a gene: 8. The CDR3 is made up of 14 amino acids. CDR3 bases: TGTGCCAGCAGGGACAACAGGGGAGGTTCACCCCTCCACTTT. Translated: CASRDNRGGSPLHF.

The table lists this clonotype with a few counts. The rearrangement joins TRBV7-9 to TRBJ1-1; D not resolved. Trimming removed 3 bases from V and 2 bases from J, with 13 bases in between. The CDR3 extends over 15 amino acids. Germline CDR1 is SEHNR and CDR2 is FQNEAQ (reference sequence). The CDR3 DNA reads TGTGCCAGCAGCTTCAATCTTCGGGGTAACACTGAAGCTTTCTTT. It encodes CASSFNLRGNTEAFF.